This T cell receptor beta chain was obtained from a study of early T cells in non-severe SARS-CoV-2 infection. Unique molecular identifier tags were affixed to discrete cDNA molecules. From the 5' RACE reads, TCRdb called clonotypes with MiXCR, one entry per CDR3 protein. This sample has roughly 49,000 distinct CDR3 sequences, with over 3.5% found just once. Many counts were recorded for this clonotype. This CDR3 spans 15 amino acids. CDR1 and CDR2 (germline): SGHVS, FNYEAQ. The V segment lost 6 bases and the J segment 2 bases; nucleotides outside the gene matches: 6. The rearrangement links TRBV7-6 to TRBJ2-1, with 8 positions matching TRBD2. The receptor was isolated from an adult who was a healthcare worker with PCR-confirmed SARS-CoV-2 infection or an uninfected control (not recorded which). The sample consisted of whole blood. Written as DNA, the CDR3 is TGTGCCAGCAGTTTTAGCGGGATAGCCTACAATGAGCAGTTCTTC. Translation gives CASSFSGIAYNEQFF.